A single T cell receptor beta chain is shown here with its context. Its antigen is as yet unknown. This entry comes from a study of pediatric ulcerative colitis. Findings of the study overall: Substantially fewer templates came from two patients' blood samples.

Only in-frame clones appear in the TCRdb table, and some are missing; sequencing was by immunoSEQ multiplex PCR. The data show tens of thousands of clones, about three quarters seen once. The rectum was sampled with one to two pinch biopsies at colonoscopy. The V and J ends lost 3 bases and 5 bases respectively, with 11 bases between them. Germline lookup yields CDR1 MGHRA and CDR2 YSYEKL. This CDR3 has 14 amino acids. The chain employs TRBV4-1 and TRBJ1-5; D is unresolved. The source of this sequence is a boy younger than 18 with moderate ulcerative colitis. Sequenced: gut tissue. CDR3: CASSHPRVDQPQHF. DNA for the CDR3: TGCGCCAGCAGCCATCCTAGGGTAGATCAGCCCCAGCATTTT.